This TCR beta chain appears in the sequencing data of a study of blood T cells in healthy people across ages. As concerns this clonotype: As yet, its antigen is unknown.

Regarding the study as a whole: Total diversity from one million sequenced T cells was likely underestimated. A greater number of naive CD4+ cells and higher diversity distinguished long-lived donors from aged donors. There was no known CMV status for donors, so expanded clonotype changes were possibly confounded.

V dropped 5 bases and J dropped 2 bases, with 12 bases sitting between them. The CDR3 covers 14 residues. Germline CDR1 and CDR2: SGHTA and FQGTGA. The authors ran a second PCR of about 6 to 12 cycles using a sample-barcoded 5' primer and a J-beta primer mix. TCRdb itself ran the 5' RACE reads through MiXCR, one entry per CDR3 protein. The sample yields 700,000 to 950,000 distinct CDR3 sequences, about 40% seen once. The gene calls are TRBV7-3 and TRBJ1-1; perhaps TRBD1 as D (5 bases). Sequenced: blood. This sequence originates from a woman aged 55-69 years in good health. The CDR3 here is CASSHGHRNTEAFF. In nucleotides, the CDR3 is TGTGCCAGCAGCCACGGACACAGAAACACTGAAGCTTTCTTT.